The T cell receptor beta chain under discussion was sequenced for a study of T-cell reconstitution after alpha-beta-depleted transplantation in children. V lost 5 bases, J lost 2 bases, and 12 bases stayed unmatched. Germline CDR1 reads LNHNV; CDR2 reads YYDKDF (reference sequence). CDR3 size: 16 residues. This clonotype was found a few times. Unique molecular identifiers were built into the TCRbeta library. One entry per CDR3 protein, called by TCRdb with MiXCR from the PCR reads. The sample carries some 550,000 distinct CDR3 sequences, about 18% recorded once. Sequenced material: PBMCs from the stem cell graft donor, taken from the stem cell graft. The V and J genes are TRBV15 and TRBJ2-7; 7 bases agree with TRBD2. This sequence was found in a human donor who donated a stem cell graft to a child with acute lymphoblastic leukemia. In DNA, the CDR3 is TGTGCCACCAGCCCTACTGCTAGCGGACCCCCCTACGAGCAGTACTTC. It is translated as CATSPTASGPPYEQYF.